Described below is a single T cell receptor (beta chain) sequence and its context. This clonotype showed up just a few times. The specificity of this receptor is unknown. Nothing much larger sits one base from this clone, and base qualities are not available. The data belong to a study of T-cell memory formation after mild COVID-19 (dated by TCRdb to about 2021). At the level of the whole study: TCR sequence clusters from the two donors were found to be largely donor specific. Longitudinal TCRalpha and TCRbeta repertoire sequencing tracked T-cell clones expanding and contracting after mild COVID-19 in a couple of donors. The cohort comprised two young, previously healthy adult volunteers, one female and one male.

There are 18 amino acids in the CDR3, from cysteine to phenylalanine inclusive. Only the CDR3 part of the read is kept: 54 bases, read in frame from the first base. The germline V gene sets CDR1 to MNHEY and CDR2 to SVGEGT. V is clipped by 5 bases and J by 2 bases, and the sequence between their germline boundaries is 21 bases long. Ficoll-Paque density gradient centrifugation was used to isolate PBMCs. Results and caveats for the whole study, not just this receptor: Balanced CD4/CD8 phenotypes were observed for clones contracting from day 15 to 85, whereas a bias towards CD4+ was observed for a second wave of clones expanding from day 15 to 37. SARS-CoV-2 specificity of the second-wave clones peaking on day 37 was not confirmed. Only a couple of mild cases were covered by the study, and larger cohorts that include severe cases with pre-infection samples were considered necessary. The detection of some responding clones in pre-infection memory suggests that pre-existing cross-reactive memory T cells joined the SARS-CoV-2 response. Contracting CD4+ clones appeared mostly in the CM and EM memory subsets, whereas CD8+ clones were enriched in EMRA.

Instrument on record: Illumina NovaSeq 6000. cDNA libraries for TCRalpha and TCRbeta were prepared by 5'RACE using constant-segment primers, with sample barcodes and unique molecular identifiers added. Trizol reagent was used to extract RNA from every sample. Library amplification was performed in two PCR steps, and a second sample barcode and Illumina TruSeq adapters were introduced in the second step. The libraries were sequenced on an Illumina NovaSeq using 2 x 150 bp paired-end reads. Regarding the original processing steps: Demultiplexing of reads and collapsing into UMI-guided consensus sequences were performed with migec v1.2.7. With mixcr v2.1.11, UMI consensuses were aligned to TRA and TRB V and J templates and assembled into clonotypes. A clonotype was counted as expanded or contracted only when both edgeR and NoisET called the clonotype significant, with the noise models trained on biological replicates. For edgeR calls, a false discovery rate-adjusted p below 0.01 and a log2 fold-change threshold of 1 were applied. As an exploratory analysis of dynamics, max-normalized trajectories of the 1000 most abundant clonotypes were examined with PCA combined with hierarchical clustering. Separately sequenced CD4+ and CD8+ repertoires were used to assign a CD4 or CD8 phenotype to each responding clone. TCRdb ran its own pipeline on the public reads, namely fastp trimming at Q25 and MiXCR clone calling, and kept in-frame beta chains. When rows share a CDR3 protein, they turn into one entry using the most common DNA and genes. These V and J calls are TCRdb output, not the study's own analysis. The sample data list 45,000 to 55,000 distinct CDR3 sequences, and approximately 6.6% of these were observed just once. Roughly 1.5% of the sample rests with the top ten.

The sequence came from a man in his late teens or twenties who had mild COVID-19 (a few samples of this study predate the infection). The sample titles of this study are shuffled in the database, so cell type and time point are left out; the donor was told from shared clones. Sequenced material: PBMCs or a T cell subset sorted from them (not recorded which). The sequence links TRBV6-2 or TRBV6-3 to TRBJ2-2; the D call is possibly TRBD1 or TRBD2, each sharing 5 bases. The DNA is TGTGCCAGCAGTCTACCAACCGGGACCCCCGCCAACACCGGGGAGCTGTTTTTT. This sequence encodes CASSLPTGTPANTGELFF.